This TCR beta chain comes out of a study of metastatic and nonmetastatic thyroid tumors. In the study overall: From malignant and benign thyroid patients, repertoires in blood and in tumor or nodule tissue were compared. Whole-study findings and limits: According to reports, the diversity of TCR beta was significantly higher in malignant thyroid tumors than in benign nodules, and this held in both blood and tumor samples.

As originally analysed: A papillary thyroid cancer distant-metastasis classifier was built from CDR3 differences across clinicopathological groups. Using MiXCR, TCRdb re-called clones from the PCR reads. None of the V and J calls come from the authors' own analysis; TCRdb made them. In the table there are roughly 22,000 clones, 35% to 45% of which are singletons. Treatment of any kind had been given to no patient before thyroid surgery. There are 18 residues in the CDR3. Germline V lookup: CDR1 LNHDA, CDR2 SQIVND (reference sequence). As to this clone: What it binds is not known. At one boundary the junction diverges from the germline segment, which might be a read error.

The origin of this receptor is a male donor with papillary thyroid cancer or a benign thyroid nodule (not recorded which). Some clones in this sample may be carry-over from other donors' samples. The J gene is TRBJ2-1, the V gene TRBV19; 10 bases align to TRBD2. Sequenced input: blood. In nucleotides, the CDR3 is TGTGCCGGTAGTATAGCCAGCGGGGGGGCCGGAGTCTACAATGAGCAGTTCTTC. The encoded protein is CAGSIASGGAGVYNEQFF.